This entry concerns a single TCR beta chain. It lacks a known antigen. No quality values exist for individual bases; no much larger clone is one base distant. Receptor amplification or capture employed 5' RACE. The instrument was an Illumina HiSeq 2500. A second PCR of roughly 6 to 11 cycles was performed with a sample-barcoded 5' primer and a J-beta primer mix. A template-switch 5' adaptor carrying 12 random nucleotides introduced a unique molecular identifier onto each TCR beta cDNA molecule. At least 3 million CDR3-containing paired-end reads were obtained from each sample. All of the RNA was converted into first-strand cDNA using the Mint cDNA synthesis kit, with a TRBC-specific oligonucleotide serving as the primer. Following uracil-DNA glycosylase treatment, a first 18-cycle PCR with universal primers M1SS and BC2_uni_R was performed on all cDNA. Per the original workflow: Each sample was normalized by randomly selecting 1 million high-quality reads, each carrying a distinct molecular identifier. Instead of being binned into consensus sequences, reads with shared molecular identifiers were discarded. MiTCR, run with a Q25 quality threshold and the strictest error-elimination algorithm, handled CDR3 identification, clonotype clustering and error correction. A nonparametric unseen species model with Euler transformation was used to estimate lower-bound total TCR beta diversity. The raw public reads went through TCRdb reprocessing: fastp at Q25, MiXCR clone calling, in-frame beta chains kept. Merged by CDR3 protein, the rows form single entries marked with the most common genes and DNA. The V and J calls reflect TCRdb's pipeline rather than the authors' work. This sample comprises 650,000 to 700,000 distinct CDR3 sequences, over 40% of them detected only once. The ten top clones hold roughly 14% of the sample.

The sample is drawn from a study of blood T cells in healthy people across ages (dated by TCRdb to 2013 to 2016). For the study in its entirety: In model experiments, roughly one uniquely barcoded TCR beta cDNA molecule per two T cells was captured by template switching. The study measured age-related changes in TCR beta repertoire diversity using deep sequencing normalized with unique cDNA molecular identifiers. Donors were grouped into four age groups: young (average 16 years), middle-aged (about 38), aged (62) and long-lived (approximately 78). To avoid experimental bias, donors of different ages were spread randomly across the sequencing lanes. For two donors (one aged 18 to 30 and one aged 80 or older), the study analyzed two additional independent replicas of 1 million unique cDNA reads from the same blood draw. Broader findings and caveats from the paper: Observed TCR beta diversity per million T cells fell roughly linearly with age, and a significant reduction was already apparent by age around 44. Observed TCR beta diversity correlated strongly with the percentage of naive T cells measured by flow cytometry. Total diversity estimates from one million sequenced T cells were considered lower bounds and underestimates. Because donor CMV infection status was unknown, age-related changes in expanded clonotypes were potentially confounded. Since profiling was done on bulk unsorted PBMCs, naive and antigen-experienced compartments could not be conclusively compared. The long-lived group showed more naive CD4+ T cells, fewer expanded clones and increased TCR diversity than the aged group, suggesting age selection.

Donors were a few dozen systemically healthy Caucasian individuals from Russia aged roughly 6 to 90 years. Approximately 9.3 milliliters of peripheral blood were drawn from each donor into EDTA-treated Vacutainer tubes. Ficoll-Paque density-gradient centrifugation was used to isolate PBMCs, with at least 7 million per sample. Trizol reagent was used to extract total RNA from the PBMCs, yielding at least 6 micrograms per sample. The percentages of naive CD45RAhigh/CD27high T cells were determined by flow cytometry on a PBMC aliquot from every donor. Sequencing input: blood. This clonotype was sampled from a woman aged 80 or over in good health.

The CDR3 protein is CSAQTGRGGNTIYF. The base sequence is TGCAGTGCTCAGACGGGTCGGGGTGGAAACACCATATATTTT. The rearranged segments are TRBV20-1 and TRBJ1-3; the D gene remains uncertain. The CDR3 goes from the cysteine to the phenylalanine over 14 residues. Only CDR3 DNA remains: 42 bases, in frame from the first base. Looking up the germline V gene (reference sequence) yields CDR1 DFQATT and CDR2 SNEGSKA. Deletion took 5 bases off V and 3 bases off J, with a span of 14 bases between the germline ends.